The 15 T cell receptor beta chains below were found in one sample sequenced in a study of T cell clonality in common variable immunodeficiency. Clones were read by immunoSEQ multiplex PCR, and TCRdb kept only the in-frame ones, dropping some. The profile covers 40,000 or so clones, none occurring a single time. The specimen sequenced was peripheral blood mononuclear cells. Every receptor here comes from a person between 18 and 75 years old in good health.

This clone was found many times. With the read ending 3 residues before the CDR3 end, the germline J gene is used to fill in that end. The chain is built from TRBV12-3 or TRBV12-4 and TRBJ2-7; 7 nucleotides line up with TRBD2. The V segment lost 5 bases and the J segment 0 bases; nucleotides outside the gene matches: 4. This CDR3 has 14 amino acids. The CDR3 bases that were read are TGTGCCAGCAGTAGCGGGGATATCTCCTACGAG. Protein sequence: CASSSGDISYE. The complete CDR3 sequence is CASSSGDISYEQYF.

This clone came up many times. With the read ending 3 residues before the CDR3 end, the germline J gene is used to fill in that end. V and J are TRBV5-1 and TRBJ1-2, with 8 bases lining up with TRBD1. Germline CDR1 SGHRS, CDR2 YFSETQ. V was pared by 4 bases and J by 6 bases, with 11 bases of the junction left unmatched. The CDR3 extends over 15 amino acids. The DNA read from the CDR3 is TGCGCCAGCAGCATCGGGACAGGTTTATCGCATGGC. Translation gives CASSIGTGLSHG. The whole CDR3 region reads CASSIGTGLSHGYTF.

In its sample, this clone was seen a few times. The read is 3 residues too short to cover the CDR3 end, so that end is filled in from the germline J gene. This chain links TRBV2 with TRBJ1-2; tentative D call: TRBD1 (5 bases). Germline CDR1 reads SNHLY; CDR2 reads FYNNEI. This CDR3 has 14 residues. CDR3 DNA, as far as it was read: TGTGCCAGCAATGGTAGGCTCAGGGCAGATACC. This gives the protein CASNGRLRADT. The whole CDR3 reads CASNGRLRADTYTF.

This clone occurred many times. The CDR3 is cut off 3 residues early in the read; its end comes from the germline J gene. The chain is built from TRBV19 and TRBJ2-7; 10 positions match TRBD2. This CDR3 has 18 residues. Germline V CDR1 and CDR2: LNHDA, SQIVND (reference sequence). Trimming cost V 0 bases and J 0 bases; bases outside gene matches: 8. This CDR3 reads CASSIERTSGTGSYEQYF. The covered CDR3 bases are TGTGCCAGTAGTATAGAAAGGACTAGCGGAACGGGCTCCTACGAG.

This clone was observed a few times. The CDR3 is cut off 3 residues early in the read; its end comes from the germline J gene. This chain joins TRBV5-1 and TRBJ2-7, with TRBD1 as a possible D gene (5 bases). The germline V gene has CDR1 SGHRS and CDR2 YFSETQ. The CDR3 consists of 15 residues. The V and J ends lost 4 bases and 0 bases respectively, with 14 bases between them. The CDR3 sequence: CASSPTFDSSYEQYF. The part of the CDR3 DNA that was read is TGCGCCAGCAGCCCGACGTTCGACAGCTCCTACGAG.

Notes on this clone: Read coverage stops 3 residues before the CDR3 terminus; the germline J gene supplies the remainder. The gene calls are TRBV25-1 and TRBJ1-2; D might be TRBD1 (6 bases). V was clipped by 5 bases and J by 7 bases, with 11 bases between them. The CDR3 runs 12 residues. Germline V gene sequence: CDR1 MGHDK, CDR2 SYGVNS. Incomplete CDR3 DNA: TGTGCCAGCAGTCACGGAGGGGGTGGC. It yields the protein CASSHGGGG. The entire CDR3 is CASSHGGGGYTF.

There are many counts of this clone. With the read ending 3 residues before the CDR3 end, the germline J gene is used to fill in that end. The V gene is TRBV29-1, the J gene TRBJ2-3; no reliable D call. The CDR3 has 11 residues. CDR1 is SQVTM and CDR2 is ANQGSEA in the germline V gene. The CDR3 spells CSVLKAWTQYF. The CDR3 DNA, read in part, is TGCAGCGTCCTCAAGGCCTGGACG.

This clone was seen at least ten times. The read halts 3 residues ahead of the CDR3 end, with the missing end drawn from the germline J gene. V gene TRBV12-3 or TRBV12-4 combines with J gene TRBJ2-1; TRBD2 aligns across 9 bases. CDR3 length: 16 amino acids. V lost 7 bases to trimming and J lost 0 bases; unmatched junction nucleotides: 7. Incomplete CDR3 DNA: TGTGCCAGCACGCCGGCGGGAGGGAGCTCCTACAATGAG. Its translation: CASTPAGGSSYNE. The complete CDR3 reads CASTPAGGSSYNEQFF.

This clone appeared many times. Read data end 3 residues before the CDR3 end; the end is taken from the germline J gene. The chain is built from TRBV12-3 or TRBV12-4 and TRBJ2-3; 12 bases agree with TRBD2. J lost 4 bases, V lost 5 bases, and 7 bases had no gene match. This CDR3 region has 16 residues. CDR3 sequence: CASSPRLAGAADTQYF. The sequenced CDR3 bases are TGTGCCAGCAGTCCCCGACTAGCGGGAGCCGCAGATACG.

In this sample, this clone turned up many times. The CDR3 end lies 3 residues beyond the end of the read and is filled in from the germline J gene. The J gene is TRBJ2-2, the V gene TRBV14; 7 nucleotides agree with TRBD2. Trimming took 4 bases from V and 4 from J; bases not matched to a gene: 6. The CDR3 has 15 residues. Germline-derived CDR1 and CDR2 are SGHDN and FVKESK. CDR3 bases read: TGTGCCAGCAGCCCTCTCGCGGGAGTCACCGGGGAG. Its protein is CASSPLAGVTGE. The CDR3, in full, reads CASSPLAGVTGELFF.

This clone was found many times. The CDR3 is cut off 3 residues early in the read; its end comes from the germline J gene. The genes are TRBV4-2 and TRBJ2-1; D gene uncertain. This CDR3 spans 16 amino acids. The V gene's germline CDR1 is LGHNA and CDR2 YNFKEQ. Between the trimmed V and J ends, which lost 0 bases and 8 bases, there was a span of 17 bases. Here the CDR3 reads CASSQETSSLGDEQFF. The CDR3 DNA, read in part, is TGTGCCAGCAGCCAAGAAACCAGCTCCCTGGGCGATGAG.

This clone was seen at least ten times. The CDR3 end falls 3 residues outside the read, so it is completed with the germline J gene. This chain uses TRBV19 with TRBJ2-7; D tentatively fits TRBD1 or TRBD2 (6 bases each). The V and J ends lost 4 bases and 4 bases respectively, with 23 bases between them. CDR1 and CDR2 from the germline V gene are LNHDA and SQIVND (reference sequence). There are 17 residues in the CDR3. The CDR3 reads CASSTYSQTGGAYEQYF. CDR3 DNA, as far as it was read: TGTGCCAGTAGTACATACTCACAGACAGGAGGGGCGTACGAG.

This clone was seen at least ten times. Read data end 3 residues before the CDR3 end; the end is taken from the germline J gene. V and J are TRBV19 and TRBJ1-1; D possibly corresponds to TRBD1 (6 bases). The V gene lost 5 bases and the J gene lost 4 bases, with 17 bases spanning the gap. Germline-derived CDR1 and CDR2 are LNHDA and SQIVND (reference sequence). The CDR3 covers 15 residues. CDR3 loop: CASSLRTAISTEAFF. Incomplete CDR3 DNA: TGTGCCAGTAGTCTACGGACAGCGATCAGCACTGAA.

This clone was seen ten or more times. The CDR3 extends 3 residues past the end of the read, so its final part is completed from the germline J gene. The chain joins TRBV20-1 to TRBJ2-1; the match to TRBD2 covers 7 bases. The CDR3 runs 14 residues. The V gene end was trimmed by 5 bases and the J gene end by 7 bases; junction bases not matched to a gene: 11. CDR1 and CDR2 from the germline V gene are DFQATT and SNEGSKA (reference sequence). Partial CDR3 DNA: TGCAGTGCTGCCAGAACGGGACTATTTAATGAG. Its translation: CSAARTGLFNE. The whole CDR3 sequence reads CSAARTGLFNEQFF.

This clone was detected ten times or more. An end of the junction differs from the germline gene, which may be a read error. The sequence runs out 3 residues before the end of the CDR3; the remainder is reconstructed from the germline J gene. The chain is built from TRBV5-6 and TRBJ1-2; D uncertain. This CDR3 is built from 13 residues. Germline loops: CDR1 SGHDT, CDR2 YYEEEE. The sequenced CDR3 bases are TGTGCCAGCAGATTGGACCGGAACTATGGC. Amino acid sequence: CASRLDRNYG. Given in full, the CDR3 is CASRLDRNYGYTF.